This T cell receptor (beta chain) originates from a study of blood T cell repertoires in COVID-19. The overall study: COVID-19 samples from acute and convalescent phases originated in the United States, Italy and Spain. Sources were T cells, B-cell-depleted T cells, or PBMCs; the material itself was cDNA or gDNA.

The CDR3 covers 19 residues. With 1 base removed from V and 5 bases from J, the gap between germline ends came to 23 bases. Per the germline V gene, CDR1 is MNHNS and CDR2 is SASEGT. Authors' methods: Nucleated cell counts were estimated from reference gene primer amplification. The data were produced by immunoSEQ multiplex PCR, yet TCRdb's version contains in-frame clones alone and is incomplete. V, J and clone size derive from that table, while D and trimming were established from the DNA sequence. The sample lists about 210,000 clones, 83% occurring once. The TCR was taken from a woman in her thirties or forties with active or convalescent COVID-19. The sample taken for sequencing was peripheral blood. This sequence joins TRBV6-1 and TRBJ1-4; possibly TRBD1 for D (6 bases). The CDR3 sequence: CASSEVPALNRATNEKLFF. CDR3 in DNA: TGTGCCAGCAGTGAAGTTCCCGCATTAAACAGGGCCACGAATGAAAAACTGTTTTTT.